The entry below gives a single TCR beta chain sequence along with its context. In its sample, this clone was seen once. There is no known antigen for this receptor. Base-call qualities are not available, and no considerably larger clone is one nucleotide away. The data were taken from a study of blood T cell repertoires in COVID-19 (dated by TCRdb to about 2020). Some background on the complete study: Samples covering the acute and convalescent phases of COVID-19 were provided by collaborators in the United States, Italy and Spain. Subjects who had been exposed to COVID-19, were actively infected with it, or had recovered from it provided the deeply sampled blood TCRbeta repertoires that made up the dataset. Samples came from the ongoing ImmuneRACE study (first 160 participants) plus 1,254 subjects from 6 global collaborators. The material from the prospective study consisted of cDNA or gDNA derived from T cells, B-cell-depleted T cells, or PBMCs. Nearly every sample came with metadata listing a de-identified subject ID, COVID-19 status, age in years and sex. HLA class I and class II types, where available, came from metadata supplied by the sample provider rather than from assay-based typing. The repertoires were released in a freely available public database intended as a resource for research on the immune response to SARS-CoV-2. Results the study describes overall, beyond this receptor: Clinical and demographic metadata were provided uncurated, with the amount varying by source and participant.

TCRbeta CDR3 regions were amplified from genomic DNA by means of the immunoSEQ Assay, a bias-controlled multiplex PCR. In the paper's pipeline: The number of nucleated cells in each sample was estimated from the amplification of reference gene primers within the assay. To quantify the absolute abundance of each unique TCRbeta CDR3 rearrangement, sequence reads were collapsed and filtered. For each sample, productive Simpson clonality was calculated by taking the square root of Simpson's diversity index across productive rearrangements. Here the immuneACCESS table is served through TCRdb, limited to in-frame sequences with V and J called. Missing clones are a known gap in these copies; in checked studies unresolved V genes cover under half, and the rest lacks a known reason. V and J calls and clone size follow that table, whereas D and trimming were derived from the DNA. Counted in this sample were approximately 90,000 clones; 80% to 90% of them appeared once. The top ten clones comprise roughly 25% of the sample.

CDR1 is given as SGHTA and CDR2 as FQGNSA, both from the germline V gene. CDR3 length: 15 amino acids, cysteine to phenylalanine. The read is trimmed to its CDR3 DNA, 45 bases read in frame from base 1. The V and J ends are trimmed by 3 bases and 0 bases, leaving 11 bases between them. Collaborating institutions collected whole blood in K2EDTA tubes following their own protocols. For TCRbeta analysis, collaborators shipped samples in one of three forms: frozen whole blood, isolated PBMCs, or DNA extracted from either of those sample types. The sequence was obtained from a man aged 60 to 69 with acute or convalescent COVID-19. The sample comprised peripheral blood. Here the chain combines TRBV7-2 and TRBJ1-1; a tentative D match to TRBD1 spans 5 bases. The sequenced DNA is TGTGCCAGCAGCTTCCAGGGTCGGATGAACACTGAAGCTTTCTTT. Translated, it reads CASSFQGRMNTEAFF.